This TCR beta chain comes out of a study of blood T cell repertoires in COVID-19. This clone was found once. Here immunoSEQ multiplex PCR was the method, and the copy in TCRdb shows in-frame clones only, minus some. The table records about 250,000 clones, 80% to 90% of them present only once. Enrollees, about 18 to 95 years old, lived in some 24 US areas. This clonotype was obtained from a man aged 35 to 55 who had recovered from COVID-19. The sequencing sample was made of PBMCs or T cells enriched from blood (not recorded which).

CDR3: CASSLAYGAGGQQYF. The DNA of the CDR3 is TGTGCCAGCAGCTTAGCCTATGGGGCAGGGGGCCAGCAGTACTTC. The chain couples TRBV7-2 to TRBJ2-7; 8 positions agree with TRBD1. V trimming: 0 bases; J trimming: 8 bases; junction bases outside the gene matches: 9. The germline V gene encodes CDR1 SGHTA and CDR2 FQGNSA. The CDR3 consists of 15 residues.